This TCR beta chain was observed in a study of blood T cell repertoires in COVID-19. The wider study: Material from acute and convalescent COVID-19 was sourced from the United States, Italy and Spain. Sources were T cells, B-cell-depleted T cells, or PBMCs; the material itself was cDNA or gDNA.

In the study's own analysis: Amplified reference gene primers provided the basis for estimating nucleated cell counts. Generated by immunoSEQ multiplex PCR, the TCRdb table keeps only in-frame clones and is missing some. The D gene and trimming were derived from the DNA, and the V and J assignments and clone size from that table. This sample has tens of thousands of clones, with roughly 85% found just once. The germline V gene encodes CDR1 SGHDT and CDR2 YYEEEE. The CDR3 totals 12 residues. V dropped 0 bases and J dropped 7 bases, with 7 bases sitting between them. V and J are TRBV5-6 and TRBJ1-2; D possibly corresponds to TRBD1 (5 bases). The clonotype originates from a woman over 75 with acute or convalescent COVID-19. The source material was peripheral blood. The DNA for the CDR3 is TGTGCCAGCAGCTTGGCGGGGGGTGGCTACACCTTC. Translated, it gives CASSLAGGGYTF.